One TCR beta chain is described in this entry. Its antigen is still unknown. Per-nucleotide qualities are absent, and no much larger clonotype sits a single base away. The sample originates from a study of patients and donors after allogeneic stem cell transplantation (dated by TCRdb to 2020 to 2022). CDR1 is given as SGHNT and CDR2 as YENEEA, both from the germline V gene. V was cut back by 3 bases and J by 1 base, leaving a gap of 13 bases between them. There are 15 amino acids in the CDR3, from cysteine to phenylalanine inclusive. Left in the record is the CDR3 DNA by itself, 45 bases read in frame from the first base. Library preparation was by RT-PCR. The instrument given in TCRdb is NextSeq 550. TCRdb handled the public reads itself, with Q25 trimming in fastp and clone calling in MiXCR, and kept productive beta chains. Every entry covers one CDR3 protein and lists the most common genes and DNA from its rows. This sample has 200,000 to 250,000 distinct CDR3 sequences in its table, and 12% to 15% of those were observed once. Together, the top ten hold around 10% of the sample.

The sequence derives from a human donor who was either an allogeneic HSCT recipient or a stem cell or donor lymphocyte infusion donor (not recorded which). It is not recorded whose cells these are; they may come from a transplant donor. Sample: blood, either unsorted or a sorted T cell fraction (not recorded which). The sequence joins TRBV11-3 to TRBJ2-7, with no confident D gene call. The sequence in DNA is TGTGCCAGCAGCTTTGCCCTTGGATGGTCCTACGAGCAGTACTTC. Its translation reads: CASSFALGWSYEQYF.